This T cell receptor beta chain originates from a study of T cells after yellow fever vaccination. Study in general: It was SMART-Seq v4 Ultra Low Input that prepared the fractions with low cell numbers.

Regarding the study as a whole: Contaminating bulk clonotypes could be abundant in FACS-sorted repertoires. Reappearance after the booster was observed for most primary-vaccination clones (roughly 97% CD4, about 86% CD8).

A process of 5'RACE template switching, which added a universal primer site and UMIs, was used to make TCR cDNA. TCRdb re-analysed the 5' RACE reads in MiXCR, keeping a single row per CDR3 protein. Among about 340,000 distinct CDR3 sequences listed, roughly an eighth were seen once. The CDR3 has 13 amino acids. V was clipped by 4 bases and J by 6 bases, with 9 bases between them. Germline-derived CDR1 and CDR2 are SEHNR and FQNEAQ (reference sequence). With respect to this clonotype: Its cognate antigen is unknown.

The J gene is TRBJ2-2, the V gene TRBV7-9; the D is unclear. This clonotype was sampled from a man aged 18 to 30 who received the YFV17D yellow fever vaccine. Sequencing used CD4+ T cells sorted from PBMCs, obtained 15 days after the yellow fever booster vaccination. The CDR3: CASSWAVPGELFF. The CDR3 nucleotides are TGTGCCAGCAGCTGGGCCGTCCCCGGGGAGCTGTTTTTT.